One sample yielded the 9 T cell receptor beta chains listed below, sequenced in a study of blood T cell repertoires in COVID-19. TCRdb keeps only in-frame clones here, not all; method: immunoSEQ multiplex PCR. The table includes about 200,000 clones, 84% detected once. The sequencing input was peripheral blood. These receptors all stem from a human donor in a cohort sampled during active COVID-19.

V gene TRBV27 combines with J gene TRBJ2-7, with a weak D call TRBD1 (5 bases). The germline V gene has CDR1 MNHEY and CDR2 SMNVEV (reference sequence). The CDR3 length is 13 residues. With 3 bases removed from V and 5 bases from J, the gap between germline ends came to 11 bases. This CDR3 reads CASSFGRENEQYF. The CDR3 DNA sequence: TGTGCCAGCAGTTTCGGCAGGGAAAACGAGCAGTACTTC.

The gene calls are TRBV3-1 (or the pseudogene TRBV3-2) and TRBJ1-1, with D perhaps matching TRBD1 (5 bases). The CDR3 runs to 13 residues. V lost 4 bases, J lost 5 bases, and 11 bases lay in between. Germline loops: CDR1 LGHDT, CDR2 YNNKEL (reference sequence). Here the CDR3 DNA reads TGTGCCAGCAGCCGCTCCGGGGGGACTGAAGCTTTCTTT. Amino acid sequence: CASSRSGGTEAFF.

This clone was found a few times. The V call is TRBV7-9, the J call TRBJ1-1, with 8 bases that match TRBD1. CDR1 and CDR2 from the germline V gene are SEHNR and FQNEAQ (reference sequence). V shed 4 bases, J shed 1 base, and the junction held 8 bases outside the gene matches. The CDR3 runs to 16 residues. The CDR3 protein is CASSSTRGLGNTEAFF. In nucleotides, the CDR3 is TGTGCCAGCAGCTCCACCAGGGGGCTAGGGAACACTGAAGCTTTCTTT.

This sequence joins TRBV29-1 and TRBJ2-4, with D possibly being TRBD1 (6 bases). The CDR3 is 13 residues long. Trimming removed 2 bases from V and 5 bases from J, with 10 bases in between. Germline lookup yields CDR1 SQVTM and CDR2 ANQGSEA. The CDR3 region is CSVERQVENIQYF. CDR3 DNA: TGCAGCGTTGAAAGACAGGTCGAAAACATTCAGTACTTC. The complete variable domain, with remaining parts taken from reference TRBV29-1 and TRBJ2-4, reads SAVISQKPSRDICQRGTSLTIQCQVDSQVTMMFWYRQQPGQSLTLIATANQGSEATYESGFVIDKFPISRPNLTFSTLTVSNMSPEDSSIYLCSVERQVENIQYFGAGTRLSVL.

The rearrangement joins TRBV6-6 to TRBJ1-1; D not certain. The V end was cut by 0 bases, the J end by 4 bases, with 9 bases between. Germline-derived CDR1 and CDR2 are MNHNY and SVGAGI (reference sequence). The CDR3 consists of 14 residues. In DNA, the CDR3 is TGTGCCAGCAGTTACTCACCGACGGGCACTGAAGCTTTCTTT. Amino acid sequence: CASSYSPTGTEAFF.

CDR3 coding DNA: TGTGCCAGCAGCCCAAAACAGGGAATGCCCCAGCATTTT. Residues: CASSPKQGMPQHF. This chain uses TRBV11-2 with TRBJ1-5, with D perhaps TRBD1 (6 bases). Germline V gene sequence: CDR1 SGHAT, CDR2 FQNNGV. Trimming took off 5 bases at V and 9 bases at J, with 14 bases between the two ends. The CDR3 spans 13 residues.

This clone was found once. The chain couples TRBV18 to TRBJ2-5, with TRBD2 as a possible D gene (5 bases). The CDR3 runs 14 residues. CDR1 is KGHSH and CDR2 is LQKENI in the germline V gene. V shed 6 bases and J shed 2 bases, with 13 bases lying between them. DNA of the CDR3: TGTGCCAGCTCCGATGACCGAGGGCAAGAGACCCAGTACTTC. Its protein is CASSDDRGQETQYF.

This rearrangement joins TRBV6-1 to TRBJ1-2; possibly TRBD1 for D (5 bases). This CDR3 is built from 16 residues. Germline lookup yields CDR1 MNHNS and CDR2 SASEGT. The ends were cut back, 4 bases at V and 0 bases at J, with 15 bases in the middle. The CDR3 bases are TGTGCCAGCAGTGGACATGGAGGGGATCCTAACTATGGCTACACCTTC. Amino acids: CASSGHGGDPNYGYTF.

This clone turned up a few times. The V gene is TRBV4-2, the J gene TRBJ2-2; TRBD2 is a possible D gene (7 bases). Germline CDR1 is LGHNA and CDR2 is YNFKEQ. This CDR3 region has 18 residues. Trimming cost V 2 bases and J 4 bases, with 20 bases left between them. This CDR3 is CASSQLGGGRARTGELFF. CDR3 bases: TGTGCCAGCAGCCAATTAGGGGGTGGGAGGGCCCGCACCGGGGAGCTGTTTTTT.